The sequence of this T cell receptor (beta chain) was determined in a study of radiotherapy plus CTLA-4 blockade in lung cancer. Note on this clone: Its specificity is unknown.

General observations from the study: Researchers report tumor-derived TCR clones expanding in blood after radiotherapy plus ipilimumab.

Data came from immunoSEQ multiplex PCR; TCRdb stores just in-frame clones and leaves some out. Among 26,000 or so clones listed, more than 60% were seen once. This receptor was identified in a human donor with non-small cell lung cancer who had stable disease on radiotherapy plus ipilimumab. This specimen was peripheral blood, taken from a patient treated with radiotherapy plus ipilimumab.

CDR3 sequence (DNA): TGTGCCAGTAGCCCCGGCGATTCTACACGGGGACGCCTCGGTGGCTACACCTTC. Protein product: CASSPGDSTRGRLGGYTF. V is TRBV19 and J is TRBJ1-2, with TRBD1 as a possible D gene (5 bases). Trimming removed 6 bases at V and 7 bases at J, with 30 bases between. The CDR3 totals 18 residues. Germline CDR1 is LNHDA and CDR2 is SQIVND (reference sequence).